This TCR beta chain was identified during a study of blood T cell repertoires in COVID-19. Across the whole study: Specimens from acute and convalescent COVID-19 originated in the United States, Italy and Spain. Sample material is recorded as cDNA or gDNA derived from T cells, B-cell-depleted T cells, or PBMCs.

Original analysis: From reference gene primer amplification, estimates of nucleated cell counts were derived. Only in-frame clones appear in the TCRdb table, and some are missing; sequencing was by immunoSEQ multiplex PCR. The V and J calls and clone size are taken from that table; D and trimming were inferred from the DNA. Among roughly 220,000 clones listed, roughly 80% were seen once. Which cohort a participant joined came from the clinical history participants gave. The length of the CDR3 is 15 residues. Germline V gives CDR1 LGHNA, CDR2 YSLEER. The V gene lost 2 bases and the J gene lost 2 bases, with 12 bases spanning the gap.

The chain employs TRBV4-3 and TRBJ1-2; possible D gene TRBD1, 5 bases. Sequencing used PBMCs or T cells enriched from blood (not recorded which). This sequence was found in a woman between 40 and 50 years old with acute COVID-19. In DNA form, the CDR3 reads TGCGCCAGCAGCCAATATTCGACAGTCAACTATGGCTACACCTTC. Translating gives CASSQYSTVNYGYTF.